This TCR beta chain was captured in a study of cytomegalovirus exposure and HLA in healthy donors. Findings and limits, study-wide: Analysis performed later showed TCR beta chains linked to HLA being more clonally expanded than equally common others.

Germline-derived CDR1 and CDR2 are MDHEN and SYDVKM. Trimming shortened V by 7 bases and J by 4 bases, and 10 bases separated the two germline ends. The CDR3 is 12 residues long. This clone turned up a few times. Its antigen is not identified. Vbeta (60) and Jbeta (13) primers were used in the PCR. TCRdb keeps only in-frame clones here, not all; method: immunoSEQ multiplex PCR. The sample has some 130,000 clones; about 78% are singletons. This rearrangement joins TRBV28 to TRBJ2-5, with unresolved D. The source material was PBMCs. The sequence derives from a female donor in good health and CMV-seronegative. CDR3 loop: CASTAPGETQYF. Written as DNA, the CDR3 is TGTGCCAGCACGGCCCCGGGAGAGACCCAGTACTTC.